Sequencing of this T cell receptor beta chain was carried out in a study of human T cells and chemical hapten exposure. Study details: Small pooled library volume differences chiefly drove per-sample TCR yield variation. Findings of the study overall: With DPC sensitization, TCRs exceeding 1 in 1000 frequency showed no change.

The library labeled individual cDNA molecules by adding unique molecular identifiers to them. Original processing notes: A typical sample had roughly 96,000 TCRs, with about 23,224 to 700,000 overall. One entry per CDR3 protein, called by TCRdb with MiXCR from the RACE reads. TCRdb's processing, not the authors' own work, is the source of the V and J calls. The table records 25,000 to 35,000 distinct CDR3 sequences, about 7.7% of them present only once. Details on this clonotype: Its antigen is currently unknown.

The time point was: healthy volunteer bleed at 2 weeks. Total RNA came from unfractionated whole blood. Trimming shortened V by 6 bases and J by 2 bases, and 13 bases separated the two germline ends. This CDR3 contains 14 residues. The gene calls are TRBV12-3 or TRBV12-4 and TRBJ1-2; possibly TRBD1 for D (6 bases). This receptor was identified in a human donor in good health. Some clones in this sample may be carry-over from other donors' samples. The sample taken for sequencing was whole blood. CDR3 sequence reads: CASSPRGINYGYTF. The CDR3 nucleotides read TGTGCCAGCAGCCCCAGGGGTATAAACTATGGCTACACCTTC.